These T cell receptor beta chains were read from a single sample in a study of blood T cell repertoires in COVID-19. Profiling relied on immunoSEQ multiplex PCR, and the TCRdb table lists in-frame clones only, not all of them. The sample records a few hundred thousand clones, about nine tenths being singletons. Source material: PBMCs or T cells enriched from blood (not recorded which). These receptors originate from a woman aged 30 to 39 who had been exposed to COVID-19. CDR3s include the opening cysteine and the closing phenylalanine or tryptophan. Each record gives: D gene, J gene, V gene, CDR3 protein, CDR3 DNA. D genes are given only for firm matches.

d_gene: .
j_gene: TRBJ2-7
v_gene: TRBV15
CDR3aa: CATSRDSRVPYEQYF
CDR3nt: TGTGCCACCAGCAGAGATTCACGGGTTCCCTACGAGCAGTACTTC

d_gene: .
j_gene: TRBJ1-1
v_gene: TRBV11-1
CDR3aa: CASSSAGANTEAFF
CDR3nt: TGTGCCAGCAGCTCGGCAGGGGCGAACACTGAAGCTTTCTTT

d_gene: .
j_gene: TRBJ1-3
v_gene: TRBV19
CDR3aa: CASSRSGTGNTIYF
CDR3nt: TGTGCCAGTAGTCGGTCAGGGACTGGAAACACCATATATTTT

d_gene: TRBD2
j_gene: TRBJ2-3
v_gene: TRBV6-5
CDR3aa: CASSPRTSSADTQYF
CDR3nt: TGTGCCAGCAGTCCGCGGACTAGCTCCGCAGATACGCAGTATTTT

d_gene: .
j_gene: TRBJ2-3
v_gene: TRBV15
CDR3aa: CATSITRRGSTDTQYF
CDR3nt: TGTGCCACCAGCATAACCCGCAGGGGCAGCACAGATACGCAGTATTTT

d_gene: TRBD1
j_gene: TRBJ2-3
v_gene: TRBV5-4
CDR3aa: CASSLAGDRGREDTQYF
CDR3nt: TGTGCCAGCAGCTTGGCGGGCGACAGGGGGCGAGAAGATACGCAGTATTTT

d_gene: TRBD1
j_gene: TRBJ2-7
v_gene: TRBV28
CDR3aa: CASTDSQGAADEQYF
CDR3nt: TGTGCCAGCACCGACTCACAGGGGGCGGCGGACGAGCAGTACTTC

d_gene: .
j_gene: TRBJ1-1
v_gene: TRBV18
CDR3aa: CASSPHRELNTEAFF
CDR3nt: TGTGCCAGCTCACCACACAGGGAGTTGAACACTGAAGCTTTCTTT

d_gene: TRBD1
j_gene: TRBJ2-3
v_gene: TRBV10-3
CDR3aa: CAISPGQGGTDTQYF
CDR3nt: TGTGCCATCAGTCCGGGACAGGGGGGCACAGATACGCAGTATTTT

d_gene: .
j_gene: TRBJ2-2
v_gene: TRBV29-1
CDR3aa: CSVGARGDTGELFF
CDR3nt: TGCAGCGTTGGGGCCAGGGGGGACACCGGGGAGCTGTTTTTT

d_gene: TRBD1
j_gene: TRBJ1-2
v_gene: TRBV11-2
CDR3aa: CASSLPRDRGANYGYTF
CDR3nt: TGTGCCAGCAGCTTACCCCGGGACAGGGGAGCTAACTATGGCTACACCTTC

d_gene: .
j_gene: TRBJ2-1
v_gene: TRBV11-2
CDR3aa: CASSLAGGLRSNEQFF
CDR3nt: TGTGCCAGCAGCTTAGCCGGAGGGTTAAGGAGTAATGAGCAGTTCTTC

d_gene: TRBD2
j_gene: TRBJ2-1
v_gene: TRBV2
CDR3aa: CASSEFSGSLHNEQFF
CDR3nt: TGTGCCAGCAGTGAATTTAGCGGGAGTCTCCACAATGAGCAGTTCTTC

d_gene: .
j_gene: TRBJ2-1
v_gene: TRBV6-6
CDR3aa: CASSTYPEGTGEQFF
CDR3nt: TGTGCCAGCAGCACCTACCCGGAAGGGACTGGTGAGCAGTTCTTC

d_gene: .
j_gene: TRBJ1-2
v_gene: TRBV20-1
CDR3aa: CSAGLGGYTF
CDR3nt: TGCAGTGCCGGACTGGGGGGCTACACCTTC

d_gene: TRBD1
j_gene: TRBJ1-2
v_gene: TRBV18
CDR3aa: CASSRAGGADVGGYTF
CDR3nt: TGTGCCAGCTCACGCGCAGGGGGCGCGGATGTAGGTGGCTACACCTTC

d_gene: .
j_gene: TRBJ2-1
v_gene: TRBV5-1
CDR3aa: CASSLAVLSARSYNEQFF
CDR3nt: TGCGCCAGCAGCTTGGCCGTGTTAAGCGCTCGCTCCTACAATGAGCAGTTCTTC

d_gene: TRBD1
j_gene: TRBJ1-2
v_gene: TRBV14
CDR3aa: CASSQEGTGSLYGYTF
CDR3nt: TGTGCCAGCAGCCAAGAAGGGACAGGGAGTCTCTATGGCTACACCTTC